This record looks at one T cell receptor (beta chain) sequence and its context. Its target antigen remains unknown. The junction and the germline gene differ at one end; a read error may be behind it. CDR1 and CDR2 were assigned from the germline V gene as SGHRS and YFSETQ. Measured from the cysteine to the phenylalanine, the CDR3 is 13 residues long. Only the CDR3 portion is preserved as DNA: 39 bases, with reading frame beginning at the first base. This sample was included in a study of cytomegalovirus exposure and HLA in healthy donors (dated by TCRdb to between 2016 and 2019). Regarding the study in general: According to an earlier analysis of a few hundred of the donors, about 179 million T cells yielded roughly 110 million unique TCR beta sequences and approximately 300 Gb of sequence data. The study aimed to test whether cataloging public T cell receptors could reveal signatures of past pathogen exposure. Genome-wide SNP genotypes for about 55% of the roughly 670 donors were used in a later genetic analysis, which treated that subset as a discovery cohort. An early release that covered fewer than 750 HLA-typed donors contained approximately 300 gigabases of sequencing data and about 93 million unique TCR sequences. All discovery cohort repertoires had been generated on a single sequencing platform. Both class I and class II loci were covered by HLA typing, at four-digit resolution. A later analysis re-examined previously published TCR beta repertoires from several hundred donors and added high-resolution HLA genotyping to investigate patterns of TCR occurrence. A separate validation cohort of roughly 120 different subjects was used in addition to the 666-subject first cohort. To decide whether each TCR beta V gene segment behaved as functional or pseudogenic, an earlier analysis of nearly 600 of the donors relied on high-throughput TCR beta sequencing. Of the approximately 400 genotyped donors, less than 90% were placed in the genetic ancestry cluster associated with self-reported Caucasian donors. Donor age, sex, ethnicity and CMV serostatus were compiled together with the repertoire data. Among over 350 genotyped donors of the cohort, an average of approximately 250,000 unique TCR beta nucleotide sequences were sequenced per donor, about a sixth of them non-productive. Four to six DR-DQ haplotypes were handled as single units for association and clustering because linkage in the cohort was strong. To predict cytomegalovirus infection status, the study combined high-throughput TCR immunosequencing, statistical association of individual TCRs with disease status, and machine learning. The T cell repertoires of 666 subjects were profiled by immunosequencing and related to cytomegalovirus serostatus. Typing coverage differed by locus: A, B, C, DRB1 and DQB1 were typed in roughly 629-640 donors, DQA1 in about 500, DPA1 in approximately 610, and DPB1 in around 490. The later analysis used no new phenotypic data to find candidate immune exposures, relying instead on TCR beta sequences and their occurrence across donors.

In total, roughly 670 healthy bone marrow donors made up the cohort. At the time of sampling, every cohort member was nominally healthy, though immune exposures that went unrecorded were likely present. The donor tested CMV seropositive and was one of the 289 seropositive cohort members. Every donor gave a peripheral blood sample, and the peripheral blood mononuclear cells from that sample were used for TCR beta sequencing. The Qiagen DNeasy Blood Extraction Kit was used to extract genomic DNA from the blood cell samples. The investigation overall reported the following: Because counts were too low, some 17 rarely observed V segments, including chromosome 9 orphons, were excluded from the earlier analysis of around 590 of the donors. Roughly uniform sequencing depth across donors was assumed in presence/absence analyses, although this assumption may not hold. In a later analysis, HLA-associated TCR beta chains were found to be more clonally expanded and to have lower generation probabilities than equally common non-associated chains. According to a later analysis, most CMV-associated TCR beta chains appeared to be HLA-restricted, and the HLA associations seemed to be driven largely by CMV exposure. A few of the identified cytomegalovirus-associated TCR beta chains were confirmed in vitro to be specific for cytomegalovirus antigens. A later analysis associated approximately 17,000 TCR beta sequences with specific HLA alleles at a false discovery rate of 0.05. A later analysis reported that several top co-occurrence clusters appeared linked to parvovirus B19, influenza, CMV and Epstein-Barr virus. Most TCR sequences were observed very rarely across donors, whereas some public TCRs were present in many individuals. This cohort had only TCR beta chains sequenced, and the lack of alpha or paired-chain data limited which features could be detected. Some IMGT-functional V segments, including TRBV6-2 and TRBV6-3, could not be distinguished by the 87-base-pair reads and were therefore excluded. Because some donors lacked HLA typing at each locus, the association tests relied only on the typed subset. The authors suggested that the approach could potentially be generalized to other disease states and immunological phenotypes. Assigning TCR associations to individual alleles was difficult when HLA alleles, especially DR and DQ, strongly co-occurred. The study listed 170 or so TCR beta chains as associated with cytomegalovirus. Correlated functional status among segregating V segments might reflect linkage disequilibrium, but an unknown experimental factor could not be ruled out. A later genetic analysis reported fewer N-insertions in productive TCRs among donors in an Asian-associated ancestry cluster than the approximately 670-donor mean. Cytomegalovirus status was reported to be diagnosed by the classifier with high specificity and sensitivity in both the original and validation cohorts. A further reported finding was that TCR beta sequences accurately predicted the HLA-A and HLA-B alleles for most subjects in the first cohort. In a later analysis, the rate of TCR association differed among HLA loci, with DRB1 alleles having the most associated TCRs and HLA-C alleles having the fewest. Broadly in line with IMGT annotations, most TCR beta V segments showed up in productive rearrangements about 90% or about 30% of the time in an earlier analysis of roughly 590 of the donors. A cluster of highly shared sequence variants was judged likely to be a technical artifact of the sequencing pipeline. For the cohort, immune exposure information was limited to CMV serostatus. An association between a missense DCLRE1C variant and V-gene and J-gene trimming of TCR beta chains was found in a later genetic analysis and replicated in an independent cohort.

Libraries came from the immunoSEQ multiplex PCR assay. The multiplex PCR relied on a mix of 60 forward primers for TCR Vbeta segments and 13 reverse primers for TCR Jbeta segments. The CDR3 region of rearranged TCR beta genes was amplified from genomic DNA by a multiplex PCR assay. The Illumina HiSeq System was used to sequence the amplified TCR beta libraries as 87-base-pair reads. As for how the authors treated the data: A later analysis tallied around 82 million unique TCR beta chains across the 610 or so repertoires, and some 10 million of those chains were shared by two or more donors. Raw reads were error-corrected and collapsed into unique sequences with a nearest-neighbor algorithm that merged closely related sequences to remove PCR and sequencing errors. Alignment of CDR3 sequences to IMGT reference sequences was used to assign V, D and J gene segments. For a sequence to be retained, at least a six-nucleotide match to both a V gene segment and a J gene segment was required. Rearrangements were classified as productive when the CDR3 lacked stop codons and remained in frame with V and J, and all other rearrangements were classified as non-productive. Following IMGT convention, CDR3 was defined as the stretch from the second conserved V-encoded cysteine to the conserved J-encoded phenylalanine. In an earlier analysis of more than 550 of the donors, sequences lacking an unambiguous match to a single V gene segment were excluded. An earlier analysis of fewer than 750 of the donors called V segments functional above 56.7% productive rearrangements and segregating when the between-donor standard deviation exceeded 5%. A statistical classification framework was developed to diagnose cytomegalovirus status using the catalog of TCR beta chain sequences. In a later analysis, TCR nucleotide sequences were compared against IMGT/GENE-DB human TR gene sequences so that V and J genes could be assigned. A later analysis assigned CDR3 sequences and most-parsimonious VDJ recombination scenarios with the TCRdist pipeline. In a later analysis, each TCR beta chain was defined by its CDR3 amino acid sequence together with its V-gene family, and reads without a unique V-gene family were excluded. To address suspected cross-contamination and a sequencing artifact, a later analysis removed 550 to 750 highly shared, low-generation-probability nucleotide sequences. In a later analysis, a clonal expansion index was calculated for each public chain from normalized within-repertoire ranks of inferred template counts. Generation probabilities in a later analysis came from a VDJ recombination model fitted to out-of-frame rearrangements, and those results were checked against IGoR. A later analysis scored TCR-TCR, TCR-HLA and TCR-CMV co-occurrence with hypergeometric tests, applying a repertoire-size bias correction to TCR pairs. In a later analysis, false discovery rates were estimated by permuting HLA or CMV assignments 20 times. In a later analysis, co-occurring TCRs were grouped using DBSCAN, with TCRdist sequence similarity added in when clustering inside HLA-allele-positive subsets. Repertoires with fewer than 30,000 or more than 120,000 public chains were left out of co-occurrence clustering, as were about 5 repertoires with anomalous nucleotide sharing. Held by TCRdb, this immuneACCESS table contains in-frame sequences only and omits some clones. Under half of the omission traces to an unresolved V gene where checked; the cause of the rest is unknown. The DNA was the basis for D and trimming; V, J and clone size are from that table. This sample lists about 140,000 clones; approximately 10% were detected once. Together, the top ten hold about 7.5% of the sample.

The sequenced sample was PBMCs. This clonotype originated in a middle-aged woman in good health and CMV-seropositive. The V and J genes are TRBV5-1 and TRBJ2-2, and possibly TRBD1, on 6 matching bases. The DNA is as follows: TGCGCCAGCAGCTTGGGTGGCGCAGGGGATCTGTTTTTT. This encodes CASSLGGAGDLFF.